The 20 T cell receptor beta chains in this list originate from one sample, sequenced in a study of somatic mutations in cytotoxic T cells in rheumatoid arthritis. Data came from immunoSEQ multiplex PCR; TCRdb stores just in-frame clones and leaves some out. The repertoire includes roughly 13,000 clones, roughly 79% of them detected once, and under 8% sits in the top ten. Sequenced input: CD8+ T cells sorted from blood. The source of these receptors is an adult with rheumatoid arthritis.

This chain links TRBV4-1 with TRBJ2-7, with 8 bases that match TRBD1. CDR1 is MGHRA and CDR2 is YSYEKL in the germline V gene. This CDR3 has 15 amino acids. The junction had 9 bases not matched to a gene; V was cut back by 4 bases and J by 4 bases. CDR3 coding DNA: TGCGCCAGCAGCCTTCTCGACAGGGGTGTTTACGAGCAGTACTTC. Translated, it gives CASSLLDRGVYEQYF.

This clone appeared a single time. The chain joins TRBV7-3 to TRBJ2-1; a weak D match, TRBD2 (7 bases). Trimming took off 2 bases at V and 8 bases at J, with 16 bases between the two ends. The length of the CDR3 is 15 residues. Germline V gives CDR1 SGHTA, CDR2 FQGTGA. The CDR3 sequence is CASSLGGASGDEQFF. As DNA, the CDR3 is TGTGCCAGCAGCTTAGGGGGGGCCAGTGGCGATGAGCAGTTCTTC.

The DNA of the CDR3 is TGTGCCAGCAGCCCTAGCGGGAGGACTCCAGATACGCAGTATTTT. Amino acids: CASSPSGRTPDTQYF. The chain carries TRBV7-9 and TRBJ2-3, with 11 bases identical to TRBD2. J gave up 4 bases and V 5 bases, and 5 bases lay outside the gene matches. The germline gives CDR1 SEHNR, CDR2 FQNEAQ (reference sequence). CDR3 length: 15 residues.

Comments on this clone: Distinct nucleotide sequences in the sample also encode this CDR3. CDR3: CASSSLDNTDTQYF. DNA of the CDR3: TGTGCCAGCAGCTCATTAGACAACACAGATACGCAGTATTTT. The chain recombines TRBV9 with TRBJ2-3; the D is unclear. Trimming stripped 4 bases from V and 2 bases from J, with 11 bases between. Germline CDR1 is SGDLS and CDR2 is YYNGEE. This CDR3 is 14 amino acids long.

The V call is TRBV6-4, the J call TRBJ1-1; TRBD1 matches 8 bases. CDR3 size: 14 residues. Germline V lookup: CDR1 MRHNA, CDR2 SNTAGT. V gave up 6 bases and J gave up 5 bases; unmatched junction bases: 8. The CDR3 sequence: CASRERQGNTEAFF. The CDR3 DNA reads TGTGCCAGCAGAGAAAGACAGGGGAATACTGAAGCTTTCTTT.

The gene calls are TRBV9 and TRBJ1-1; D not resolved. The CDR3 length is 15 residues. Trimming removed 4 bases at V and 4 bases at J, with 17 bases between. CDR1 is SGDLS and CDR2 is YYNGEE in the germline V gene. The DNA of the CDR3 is TGTGCCAGCAGCCCAACGACGGACCTGGGCACTGAAGCTTTCTTT. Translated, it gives CASSPTTDLGTEAFF. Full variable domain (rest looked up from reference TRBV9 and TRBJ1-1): DSGVTQTPKHLITATGQRVTLRCSPRSGDLSVYWYQQSLDQGLQFLIQYYNGEERAKGNILERFSAQQFPDLHSELNLSSLELGDSALYFCASSPTTDLGTEAFFGQGTRLTVV.

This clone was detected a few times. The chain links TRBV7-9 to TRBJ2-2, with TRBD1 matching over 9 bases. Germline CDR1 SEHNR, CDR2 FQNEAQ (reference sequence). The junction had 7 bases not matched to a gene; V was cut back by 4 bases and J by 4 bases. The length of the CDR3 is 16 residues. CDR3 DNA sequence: TGTGCCAGCAGCTCCAACAGGGGGCTGACCACCGGGGAGCTGTTTTTT. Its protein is CASSSNRGLTTGELFF. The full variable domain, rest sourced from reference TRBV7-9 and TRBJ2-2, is DTGVSQNPRHKITKRGQNVTFRCDPISEHNRLYWYRQTLGQGPEFLTYFQNEAQLEKSRLLSDRFSAERPKGSFSTLEIQRTEQGDSAMYLCASSSNRGLTTGELFFGEGSRLTVL.

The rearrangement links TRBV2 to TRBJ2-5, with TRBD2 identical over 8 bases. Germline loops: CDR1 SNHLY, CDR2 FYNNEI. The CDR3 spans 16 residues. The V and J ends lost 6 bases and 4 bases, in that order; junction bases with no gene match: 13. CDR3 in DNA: TGTGCCAGCAGCGACCCTGGGCGTCGGGGGGGAGAGACCCAGTACTTC. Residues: CASSDPGRRGGETQYF.

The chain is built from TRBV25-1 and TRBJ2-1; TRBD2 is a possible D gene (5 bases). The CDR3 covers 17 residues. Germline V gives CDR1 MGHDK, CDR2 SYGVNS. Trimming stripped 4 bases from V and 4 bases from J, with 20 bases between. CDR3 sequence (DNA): TGTGCCAGCAGTGCGACCTCTAGCTCTACCGTTTACAATGAGCAGTTCTTC. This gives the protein CASSATSSSTVYNEQFF.

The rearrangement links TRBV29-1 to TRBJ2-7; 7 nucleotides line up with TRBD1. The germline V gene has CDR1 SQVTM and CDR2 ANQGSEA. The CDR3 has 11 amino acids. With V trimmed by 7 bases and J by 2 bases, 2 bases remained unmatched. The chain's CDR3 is CSAGTAYEQYF. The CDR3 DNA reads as TGCAGCGCTGGGACAGCCTACGAGCAGTACTTC.

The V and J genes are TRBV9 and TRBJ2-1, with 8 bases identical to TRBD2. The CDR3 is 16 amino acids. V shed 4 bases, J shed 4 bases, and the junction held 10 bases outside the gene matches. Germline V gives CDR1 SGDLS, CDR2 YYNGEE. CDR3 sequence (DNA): TGTGCCAGCAGCCGTCGATTCGCGGGAGGTTACAATGAGCAGTTCTTC. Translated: CASSRRFAGGYNEQFF.

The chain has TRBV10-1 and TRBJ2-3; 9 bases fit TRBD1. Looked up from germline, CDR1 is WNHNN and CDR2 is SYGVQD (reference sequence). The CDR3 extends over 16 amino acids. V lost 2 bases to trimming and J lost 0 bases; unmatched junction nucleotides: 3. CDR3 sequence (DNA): TGCGCCAGCAGTGAGAACAGGGGGCTAAGCACAGATACGCAGTATTTT. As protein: CASSENRGLSTDTQYF.

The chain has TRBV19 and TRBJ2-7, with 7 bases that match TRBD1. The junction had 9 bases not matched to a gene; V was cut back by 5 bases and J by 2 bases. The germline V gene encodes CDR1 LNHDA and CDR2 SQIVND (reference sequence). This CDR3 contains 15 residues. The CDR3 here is CASSPGQARAYEQYF. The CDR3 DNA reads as TGTGCCAGTAGTCCCGGACAGGCGAGGGCCTACGAGCAGTACTTC.

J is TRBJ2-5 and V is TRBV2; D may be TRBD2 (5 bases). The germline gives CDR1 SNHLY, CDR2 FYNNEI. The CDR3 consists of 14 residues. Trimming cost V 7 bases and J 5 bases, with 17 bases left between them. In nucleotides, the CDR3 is TGTGCCAGCAAGAGGACTCCCGAGAGGGAGACCCAGTACTTC. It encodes CASKRTPERETQYF.

CDR3: CASSLAGTGESEAFF. The DNA of the CDR3 is TGTGCCAGCAGCTTGGCCGGGACAGGGGAGTCTGAAGCTTTCTTT. The chain combines TRBV5-8 with TRBJ1-1; 10 bases map to TRBD1. CDR3 length: 15 amino acids. V shed 0 bases and J 6 bases; nucleotides not matched to a gene: 5. In germline, CDR1 is SGHTS, CDR2 YDEGEE.

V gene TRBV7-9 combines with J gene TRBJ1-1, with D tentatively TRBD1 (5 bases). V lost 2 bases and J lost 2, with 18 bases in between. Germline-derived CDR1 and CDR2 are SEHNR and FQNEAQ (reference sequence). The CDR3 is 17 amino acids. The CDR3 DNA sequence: TGTGCCAGCAGCTTATGGGGGGTGGGGCAGTTCAACACTGAAGCTTTCTTT. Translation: CASSLWGVGQFNTEAFF.

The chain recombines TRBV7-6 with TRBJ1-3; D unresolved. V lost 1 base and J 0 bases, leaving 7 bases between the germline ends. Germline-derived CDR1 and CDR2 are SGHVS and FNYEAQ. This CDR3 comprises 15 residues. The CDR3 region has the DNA TGTGCCAGCAGCTTAGATCCGTCCTCTGGAAACACCATATATTTT. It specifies CASSLDPSSGNTIYF.

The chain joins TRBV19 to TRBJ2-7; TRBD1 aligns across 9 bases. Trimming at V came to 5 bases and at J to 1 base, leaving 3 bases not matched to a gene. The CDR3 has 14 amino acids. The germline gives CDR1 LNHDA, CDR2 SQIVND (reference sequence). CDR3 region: CASSSGTGSYEQYF. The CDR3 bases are TGTGCCAGTAGTTCCGGGACAGGGTCCTACGAGCAGTACTTC.

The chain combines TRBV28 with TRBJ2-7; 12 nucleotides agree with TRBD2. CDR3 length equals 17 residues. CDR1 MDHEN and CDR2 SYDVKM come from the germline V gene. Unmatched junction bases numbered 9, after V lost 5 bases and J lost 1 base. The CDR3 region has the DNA TGTGCCAGCAGTCCAGGACTAGCGGGGTCCCTATCCTACGAGCAGTACTTC. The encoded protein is CASSPGLAGSLSYEQYF.

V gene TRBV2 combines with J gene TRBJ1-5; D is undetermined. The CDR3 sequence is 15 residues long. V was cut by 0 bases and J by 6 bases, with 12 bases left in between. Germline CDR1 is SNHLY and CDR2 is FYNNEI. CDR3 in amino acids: CASSEAGREAQPQHF. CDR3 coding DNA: TGTGCCAGCAGTGAAGCGGGGAGGGAGGCTCAGCCCCAGCATTTT.